The entry below gives a single T cell receptor (beta chain) sequence along with its context. This clonotype was counted only a few times. It has no known antigen specificity. There are no base qualities to consult, and no much larger clone falls within one base. The data were taken from a study of Graves' ophthalmopathy and Graves' hyperthyroidism (dated by TCRdb to 2017 to 2018). The study in broad terms: Peripheral blood was collected at initial diagnosis, before any treatment. To tell Graves' ophthalmopathy apart from Graves' hyperthyroidism, and to predict which patients would progress to ophthalmopathy, the study relied on TCR beta repertoire signatures. In total, approximately 140 blood samples were TCR-sequenced: fewer than 50 ophthalmopathy, over 70 hyperthyroidism and 17 hyperthyroidism-to-ophthalmopathy patients. To explore V-J signatures that distinguish ophthalmopathy from hyperthyroidism, a discovery set of roughly 98 patients was enrolled, made up of approximately 45 with ophthalmopathy and fewer than 60 with stable hyperthyroidism. An independent validation cohort comprised roughly 20 hyperthyroidism patients and over 15 patients who later progressed from hyperthyroidism to ophthalmopathy. In six hyperthyroidism patients, the T-cell repertoire of thyroid tissue was compared with the T-cell repertoire of blood. After sampling, hyperthyroidism patients received methimazole starting at 30 mg daily, and ophthalmopathy patients received high-dose intravenous methylprednisolone. The study at large found these results: Sample size was not predetermined statistically, and investigators were not blinded to group allocation. In validation, the model predicted ophthalmopathy progression with about 70% sensitivity and about 73% specificity; 12 predicted patients were CT-confirmed with GO in a median of 6.5 months. Most expanded thyroid clonotypes with a frequency above 0.001 also appeared in blood, which suggests that blood repertoires may reflect the immune response in the thyroid. Ophthalmopathy was separated from stable hyperthyroidism by the 13-signature model with 87.88% sensitivity and approximately 84% specificity in cross-validation and with 80%/75% in the test set.

Hyperthyroidism was considered stable if no progression to ophthalmopathy occurred within 18 months of follow-up. Hyperthyroidism patients were newly diagnosed, with disease duration under 2 months, and aged 18 to 65 years. Patients with other autoimmune diseases, uncontrolled infections, pregnancy or lactation were excluded from the study. Diagnosis was based on clinical symptoms, serum thyroxine, TRAb, thyroid ultrasound and orbital computed tomography. Ficoll-Paque density gradient centrifugation was used to isolate PBMCs from approximately 10 ml of fresh peripheral blood. Total RNA was extracted using Trizol reagent, and RNA quality was checked on an Agilent 2100 Bioanalyzer. From the germline V gene (reference sequence), CDR1 is DFQATT and CDR2 is SNEGSKA. The CDR3 sequence holds 15 residues, the cysteine and phenylalanine included. Of the read, only the CDR3 DNA is kept; its 45 bases are in frame from base 1. V has 1 base trimmed and J has 2 bases trimmed; junction bases matching no gene number 5.

TCR beta CDR3 regions were amplified from RNA transcripts for repertoire sequencing. The first round of RT-PCR was done with HTBI primers and the Qiagen OneStep RT-PCR kit, and was followed by a second round of multiplex PCR, then size selection and purification. Sequencing of the libraries was carried out on an Illumina HiSeq2000 in paired-end mode with 100 bp reads. In the original analysis: SOAPnuke was used to process the reads, removing any read that contained adapters or uncalled bases, had a mean Phred below 15, or lacked an exact match to the constant primer or identifier. COPE v1.2.5 was used to merge high-quality paired reads. Each unique nucleotide sequence was treated as a clonotype, and MiTCR v1.1 was used to align the clonotypes to the IMGT TRB V, D and J references. The analysis was limited to V-J combinations with a frequency above 0.0001, which together covered approximately 99% of repertoires. For each V-J combination, a TCR clonal expansion and chaos score was defined as F50 clonal expansion divided by the chaos observed in the TCRdist matrix. Welch's t-statistics and random forest were used to reduce features to 10 to 15 V-J combinations, which were fed into a naive Bayes classifier. The similarity between thyroid and blood repertoires was quantified using the Morisita-Horn index. TCRdb redid the processing of the public reads, applying fastp at Q25 and MiXCR, and retained in-frame beta chains. Each record represents a unique CDR3 protein, reported with the most common genes and DNA among its rows. The V and J calls, along with clone size, are taken from TCRdb and not from the paper's own processing. This sample has roughly 400,000 distinct CDR3 sequences in its table, and about 17% of those were observed once. The ten largest clones represent 2% to 2.5% of the sample.

The sequence is built from TRBV20-1 and TRBJ2-5, with 9 bases in between that match TRBD2. The sequence derives from an adult woman with stable Graves' hyperthyroidism. Sequencing was done on a sample of peripheral blood. The CDR3: CSARGAGGSQETQYF. In nucleotide form, the sequence is TGCAGTGCTAGAGGAGCGGGAGGCTCTCAAGAGACCCAGTACTTC.